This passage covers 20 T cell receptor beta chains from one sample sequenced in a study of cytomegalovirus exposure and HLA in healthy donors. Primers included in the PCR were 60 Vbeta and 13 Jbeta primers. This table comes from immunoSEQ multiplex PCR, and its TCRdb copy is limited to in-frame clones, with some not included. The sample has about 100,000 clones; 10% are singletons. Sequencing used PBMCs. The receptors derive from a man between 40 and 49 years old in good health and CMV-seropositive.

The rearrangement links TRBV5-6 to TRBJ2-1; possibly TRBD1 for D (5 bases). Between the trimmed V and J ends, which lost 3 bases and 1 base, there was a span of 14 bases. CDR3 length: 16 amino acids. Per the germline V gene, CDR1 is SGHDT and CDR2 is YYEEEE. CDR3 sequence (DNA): TGTGCCAGCAGCTCCCCTCCTAGGGGATCCTACAATGAGCAGTTCTTC. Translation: CASSSPPRGSYNEQFF.

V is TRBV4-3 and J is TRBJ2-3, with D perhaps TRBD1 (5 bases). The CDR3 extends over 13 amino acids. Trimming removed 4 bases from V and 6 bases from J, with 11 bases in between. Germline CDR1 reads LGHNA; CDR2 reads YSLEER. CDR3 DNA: TGCGCCAGCAGCCCAGGCAGGGTTGATACGCAGTATTTT. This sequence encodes CASSPGRVDTQYF.

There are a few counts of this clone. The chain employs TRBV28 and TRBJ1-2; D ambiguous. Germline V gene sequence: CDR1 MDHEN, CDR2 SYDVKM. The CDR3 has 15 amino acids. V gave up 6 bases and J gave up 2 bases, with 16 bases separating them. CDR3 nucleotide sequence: TGTGCCAGCAGAAGACCCGAAACGGGAAACTATGGCTACACCTTC. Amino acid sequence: CASRRPETGNYGYTF.

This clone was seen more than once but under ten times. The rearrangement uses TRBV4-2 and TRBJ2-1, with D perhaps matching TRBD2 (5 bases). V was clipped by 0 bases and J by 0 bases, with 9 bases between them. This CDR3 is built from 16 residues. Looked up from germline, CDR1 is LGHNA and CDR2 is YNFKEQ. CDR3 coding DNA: TGTGCCAGCAGCCAAGAGCGGGCAGACTCCTACAATGAGCAGTTCTTC. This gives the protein CASSQERADSYNEQFF.

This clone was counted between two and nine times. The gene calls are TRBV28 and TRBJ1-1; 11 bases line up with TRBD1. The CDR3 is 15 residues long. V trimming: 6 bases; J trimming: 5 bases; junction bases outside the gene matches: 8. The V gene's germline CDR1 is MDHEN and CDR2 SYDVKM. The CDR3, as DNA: TGTGCCAGCAGAGGACAGGGGGCCCAAAAAACTGAAGCTTTCTTT. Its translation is CASRGQGAQKTEAFF.

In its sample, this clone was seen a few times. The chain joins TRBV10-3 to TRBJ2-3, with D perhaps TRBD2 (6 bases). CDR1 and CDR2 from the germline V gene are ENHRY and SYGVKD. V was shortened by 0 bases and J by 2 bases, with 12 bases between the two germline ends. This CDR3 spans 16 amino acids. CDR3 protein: CAISESGLAATDTQYF. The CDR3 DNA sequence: TGTGCCATCAGTGAGTCGGGGTTAGCGGCCACAGATACGCAGTATTTT.

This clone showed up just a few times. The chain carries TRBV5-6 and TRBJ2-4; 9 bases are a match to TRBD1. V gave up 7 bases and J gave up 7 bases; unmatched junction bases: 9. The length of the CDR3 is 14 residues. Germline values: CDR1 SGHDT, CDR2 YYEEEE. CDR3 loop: CASEHGTGNNIQYF. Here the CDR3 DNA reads TGTGCCAGCGAGCATGGGACAGGGAATAACATTCAGTACTTC.

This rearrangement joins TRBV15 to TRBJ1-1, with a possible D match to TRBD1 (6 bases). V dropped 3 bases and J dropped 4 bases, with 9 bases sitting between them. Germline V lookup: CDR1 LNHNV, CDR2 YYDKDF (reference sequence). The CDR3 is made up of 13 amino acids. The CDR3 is CATSSSGATEAFF. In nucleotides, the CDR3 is TGTGCCACCAGCAGCTCAGGGGCCACTGAAGCTTTCTTT.

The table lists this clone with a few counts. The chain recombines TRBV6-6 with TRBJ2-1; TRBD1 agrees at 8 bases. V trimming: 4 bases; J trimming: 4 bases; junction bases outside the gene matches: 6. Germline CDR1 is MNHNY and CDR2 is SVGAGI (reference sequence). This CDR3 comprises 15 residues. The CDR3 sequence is CASSSPGQAYNEQFF. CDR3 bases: TGTGCCAGCAGTTCTCCGGGACAGGCATACAATGAGCAGTTCTTC.

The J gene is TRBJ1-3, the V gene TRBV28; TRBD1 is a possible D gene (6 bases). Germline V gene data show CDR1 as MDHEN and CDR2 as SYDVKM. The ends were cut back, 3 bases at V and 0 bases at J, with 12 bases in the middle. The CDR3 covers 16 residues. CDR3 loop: CASSFGGPNSGNTIYF. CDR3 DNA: TGTGCCAGCAGTTTCGGGGGGCCCAACTCTGGAAACACCATATATTTT.

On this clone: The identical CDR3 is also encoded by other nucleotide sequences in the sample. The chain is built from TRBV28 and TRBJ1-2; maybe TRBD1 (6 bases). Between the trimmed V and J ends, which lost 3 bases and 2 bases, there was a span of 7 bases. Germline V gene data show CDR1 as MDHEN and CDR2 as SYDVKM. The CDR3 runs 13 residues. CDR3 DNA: TGTGCCAGCAGTTTGGGACAAAACTATGGCTACACCTTC. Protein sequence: CASSLGQNYGYTF.

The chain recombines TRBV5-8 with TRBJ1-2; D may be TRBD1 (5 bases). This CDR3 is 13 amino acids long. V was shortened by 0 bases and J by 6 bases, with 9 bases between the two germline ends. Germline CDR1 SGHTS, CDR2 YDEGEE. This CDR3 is CASSLDRLDGYTF. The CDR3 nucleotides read TGTGCCAGCAGCTTGGACAGGCTCGATGGCTACACCTTC.

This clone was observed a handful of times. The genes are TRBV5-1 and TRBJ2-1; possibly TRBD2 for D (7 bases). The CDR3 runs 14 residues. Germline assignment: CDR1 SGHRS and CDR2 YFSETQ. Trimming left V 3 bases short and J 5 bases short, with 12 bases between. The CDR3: CASSWGGLDNEQFF. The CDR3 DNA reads TGCGCCAGCAGCTGGGGGGGGCTGGACAATGAGCAGTTCTTC.

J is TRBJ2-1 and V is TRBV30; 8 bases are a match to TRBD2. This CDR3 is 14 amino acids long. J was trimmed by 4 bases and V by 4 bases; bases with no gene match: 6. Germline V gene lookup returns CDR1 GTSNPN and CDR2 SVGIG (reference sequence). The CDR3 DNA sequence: TGTGCCTGGATTCGAGCGGGAGCGTACAATGAGCAGTTCTTC. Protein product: CAWIRAGAYNEQFF.

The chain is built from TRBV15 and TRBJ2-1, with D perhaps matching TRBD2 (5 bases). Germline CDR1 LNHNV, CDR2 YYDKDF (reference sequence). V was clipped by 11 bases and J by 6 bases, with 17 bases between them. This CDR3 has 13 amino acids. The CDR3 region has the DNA TGTGCCGCGGCGAGCGGTCGCCCCAATGAGCAGTTCTTC. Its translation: CAAASGRPNEQFF.

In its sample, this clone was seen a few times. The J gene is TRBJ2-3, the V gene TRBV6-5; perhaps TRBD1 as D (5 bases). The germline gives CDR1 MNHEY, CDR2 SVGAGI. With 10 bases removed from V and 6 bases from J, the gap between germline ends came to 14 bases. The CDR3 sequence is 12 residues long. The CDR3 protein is CATLSKGDTQYF. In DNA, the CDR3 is TGTGCCACTCTGTCGAAGGGGGATACGCAGTATTTT.

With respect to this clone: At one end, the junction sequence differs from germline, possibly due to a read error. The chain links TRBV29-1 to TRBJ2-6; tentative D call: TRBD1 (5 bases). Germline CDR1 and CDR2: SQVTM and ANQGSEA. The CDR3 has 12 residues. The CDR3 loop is CSVVSGANVMTF. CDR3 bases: TGCAGCGTTGTCTCTGGGGCCAACGTCATGACTTTT.

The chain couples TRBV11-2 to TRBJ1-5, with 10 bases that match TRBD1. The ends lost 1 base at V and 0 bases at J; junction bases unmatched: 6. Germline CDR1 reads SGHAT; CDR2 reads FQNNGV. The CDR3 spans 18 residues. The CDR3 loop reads CASSLGSGTGASNQPQHF. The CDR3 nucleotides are TGTGCCAGCAGCTTAGGGTCTGGGACAGGGGCTAGCAATCAGCCCCAGCATTTT.

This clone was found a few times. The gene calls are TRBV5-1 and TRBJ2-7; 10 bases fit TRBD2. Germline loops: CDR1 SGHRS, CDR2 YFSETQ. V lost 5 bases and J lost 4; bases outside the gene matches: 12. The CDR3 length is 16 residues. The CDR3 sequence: CASRPLLAGGRYEQYF. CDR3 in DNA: TGCGCCAGCAGACCCCTTTTAGCGGGAGGACGGTACGAGCAGTACTTC.

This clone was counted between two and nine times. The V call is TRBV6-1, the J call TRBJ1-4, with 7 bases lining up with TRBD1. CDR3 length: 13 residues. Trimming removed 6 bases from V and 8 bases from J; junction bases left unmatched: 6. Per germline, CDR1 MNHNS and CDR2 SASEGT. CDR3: CASRGGVKEKLFF. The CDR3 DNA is TGTGCCAGCAGAGGGGGCGTGAAAGAAAAACTGTTTTTT.